Listed here is a single TCR beta chain. What this receptor recognizes is not known. Qualities for individual bases were not recorded, and no much larger clone is one base off. For TCRbeta CDR3 sequencing, genomic DNA was extracted from sorted cells using the QIAGEN DNeasy Blood and Tissue Kit. Through immunoSEQ, high-throughput TCRbeta CDR3 sequencing was done commercially, including PCR amplification with internal controls and bias correction. The study's processing was this. A unique productive TCRbeta sequence was defined by the CDR3 nucleotide sequence when primers matched, and otherwise by the CDR3 amino acid sequence together with the Vbeta and Jbeta genes. To correct sorting error, sequences shared between sorted populations at a frequency ratio of 2:1 or less were removed; the rest were assigned to the higher population. A sequence was defined as donor-reactive if the sequence was expanded at least 5-fold in CFSE-low cells compared with unstimulated cells and had a frequency of at least 0.01% in CFSE-low cells. Jensen-Shannon divergence calculated on the top 100 TCRbeta sequences ranked by frequency was used to measure repertoire divergence. For any sample with multiple sequencing runs, sorting error was corrected in each run separately before the runs were pooled. The clones in this table, taken by TCRdb from immuneACCESS, are in-frame only. Not every clone is retained; where verified, under half of the shortfall comes from an unresolved V gene, and the cause of the rest is unknown. Clone size and V and J calls were adopted from that table, with D and trimming inferred from the DNA. This sample is represented by roughly 52,000 clones; roughly nine tenths of them were singletons. Jointly, the top ten make up roughly 15% of the sample.

V has 3 bases trimmed and J has 10 bases trimmed; junction bases matching no gene number 7. The germline V gene (reference sequence) specifies SEHNR as CDR1 and FQNEAQ as CDR2. The CDR3 runs 14 amino acids, cysteine and phenylalanine included. The DNA shown is the 42-base CDR3, in frame from base 1. The transplants used related donors along with nonmyeloablative bone marrow transplantation, and in the human trials mixed chimerism was transient. Thawed PBMCs were FACS-sorted into unstimulated Tregs (CD4+CD25+CD127-), CD4+ non-Tregs (CD4+CD25-), CD4 cells and CD8 cells. The patients were a handful of recipients of combined kidney and bone marrow transplants from the ITN036ST trial, and samples were available only for these trial subjects. Healthy control blood was processed by Ficoll density gradient to PBMCs and cryopreserved; patient PBMCs were collected before and after transplant. This entry comes from a study of Tregs in tolerant kidney transplant recipients (dated by TCRdb to about 2019). Some background on the complete study: TCRbeta sequencing was used in the study to identify donor-specific regulatory T cells before combined kidney and bone marrow transplantation, and the identified cells were then tracked after transplant. What the research found in general, with its limitations: Expanding Tregs with activated donor B cells appeared to identify the most biologically relevant and donor-specific TCRbeta repertoire. Biological reproducibility was not directly assessed, although technical replication error appeared to be minimal. For some patients the PCR primers changed over time, which made it impossible to compare the samples from those patients at the nucleotide level. The study was limited by small patient numbers, and the findings need validation in larger populations and under other immunosuppression protocols. Donor-specific Treg expansion was found to exceed global Treg expansion in tolerant patients, suggesting antigen-driven rather than nonspecific expansion.

The source was CD8+ T cells from blood (PBMCs), collected 24 months after the transplant. The clonotype comes from a human patient who received a combined kidney and bone marrow transplant. Some T cells seen after a transplant may have their origin in the graft donor. The chain couples TRBV7-9 to TRBJ1-1, with 11 central nucleotides matching TRBD1. The bases read TGTGCCAGCAGCTTTGGGTGGGGGACAGGGGGAGCTTTCTTT. Protein translation: CASSFGWGTGGAFF.